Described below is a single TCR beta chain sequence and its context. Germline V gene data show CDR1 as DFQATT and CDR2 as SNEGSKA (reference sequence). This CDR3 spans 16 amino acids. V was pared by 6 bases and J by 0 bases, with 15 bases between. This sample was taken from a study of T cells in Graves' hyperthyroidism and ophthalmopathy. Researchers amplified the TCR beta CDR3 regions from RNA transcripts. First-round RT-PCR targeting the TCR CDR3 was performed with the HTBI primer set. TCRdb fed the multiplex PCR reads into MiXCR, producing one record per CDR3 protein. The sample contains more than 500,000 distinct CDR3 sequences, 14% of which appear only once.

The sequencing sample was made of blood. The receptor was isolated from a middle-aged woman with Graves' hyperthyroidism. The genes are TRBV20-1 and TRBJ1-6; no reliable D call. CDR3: CSAPRTESSYNSPLHF. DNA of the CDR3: TGCAGTGCCCCGAGGACGGAGAGCTCCTATAATTCACCCCTCCACTTT.